This section outlines one T cell receptor (beta chain) sequence together with its context. What it recognizes is unknown. There are 14 residues in the CDR3. Germline V gives CDR1 SEHNR, CDR2 FQNEAQ (reference sequence). The ends were cut back, 5 bases at V and 6 bases at J, with 17 bases in the middle. Using immunoSEQ multiplex PCR, the repertoire was profiled, and TCRdb retains in-frame clones only, with some absent. The data show around 9,000 clones, about 92% seen once. This entry comes from a study of T cells in localized non-small cell lung cancer. Overall study results and limits: A higher density of T cells in blood coincided with extended overall survival. There were a median roughly 61 of the top 100 tumor clones appearing in adjacent lung. Uninvolved adjacent lung, not tumor, had the highest T cell clonality.

The gene calls are TRBV7-9 and TRBJ2-7; D is possibly TRBD1 (5 bases). The receptor comes from a woman between 35 and 70 years old with stage I squamous cell lung carcinoma. Here the sequenced sample was peripheral blood, taken before any cancer treatment. Here the CDR3 reads CASSSDRRLREQYF. In nucleotides, the CDR3 is TGTGCCAGCAGCAGTGACAGAAGGCTACGCGAGCAGTACTTC.